A selection of T cell receptor beta chains follows, all from one sample in a study of blood T cell repertoires in COVID-19. Using immunoSEQ multiplex PCR, the repertoire was profiled, and TCRdb retains in-frame clones only, with some absent. This table has tens of thousands of clones, around 75% appearing once. What was sequenced was peripheral blood. The origin of the receptors is a human donor in a cohort sampled during active COVID-19. CDR3s include the opening cysteine and the closing phenylalanine or tryptophan. D genes are given only for firm matches. Clone size is not always given. Where it is, it says once, few, many or a class for expanded clones.

clone_size	d_call	v_call	j_call	cdr3_aa	cdr3_nt
NA	TRBD1	TRBV7-9	TRBJ1-5	CASSLTGMNQPQHF	TGTGCCAGCAGCTTGACAGGGATGAATCAGCCCCAGCATTTT
once	NA	TRBV2	TRBJ2-5	CASSATRQETQYF	TGTGCCAGCAGCGCGACTAGGCAGGAGACCCAGTACTTC
NA	NA	TRBV28	TRBJ1-3	CASTTGLGNTIYF	TGTGCCAGCACCACAGGGCTTGGAAACACCATATATTTT
few	TRBD2	TRBV19	TRBJ2-3	CASSIEGGDTQYF	TGTGCCAGTAGTATAGAGGGAGGGGATACGCAGTATTTT
NA	NA	TRBV7-2	TRBJ1-2	CASSPGGAENYGYTF	TGTGCCAGCAGTCCGGGAGGGGCCGAGAACTATGGCTACACCTTC
NA	NA	TRBV14	TRBJ1-1	CASSQERWESAEAFF	TGTGCCAGCAGCCAAGAGAGGTGGGAGTCGGCTGAAGCTTTCTTT
medium-sized	NA	TRBV7-9	TRBJ2-7	CASSFTYEQYF	TGTGCCAGCAGCTTCACCTACGAGCAGTACTTC
NA	TRBD2	TRBV7-9	TRBJ2-7	CASSLTSGRTGSYEQYF	TGTGCCAGCAGCTTAACTAGCGGGAGGACGGGCTCCTACGAGCAGTACTTC
NA	NA	TRBV3-1/TRBV3-2	TRBJ1-2	CASSQGRLETNGYTF	TGTGCCAGCAGCCAAGGGCGACTGGAAACTAATGGCTACACCTTC
NA	NA	TRBV28	TRBJ2-7	CASTLGISTYEQYF	TGTGCCAGCACCTTAGGAATTAGCACCTACGAGCAGTACTTC
NA	NA	TRBV19	TRBJ1-1	CASTLSAGMNTEAFF	TGTGCCAGTACTCTATCTGCGGGGATGAACACTGAAGCTTTCTTT
many	TRBD2	TRBV4-1	TRBJ2-7	CASSHPGLAGLPYEQYF	TGCGCCAGCAGCCATCCGGGACTAGCGGGTTTACCTTACGAGCAGTACTTC
NA	NA	TRBV5-8	TRBJ2-3	CASSFGTWNTDTQYF	TGTGCCAGCAGCTTCGGGACATGGAACACAGATACGCAGTATTTT
NA	NA	TRBV30	TRBJ1-3	CAWSLTGNTIYF	TGTGCCTGGAGCCTTACTGGAAACACCATATATTTT
NA	NA	TRBV4-2	TRBJ1-2	CASSQDFVDYGYTF	TGTGCCAGCAGCCAGGACTTCGTCGACTATGGCTACACCTTC
NA	TRBD2	TRBV27	TRBJ2-7	CASRLAGVGHEQYF	TGTGCCAGCAGACTAGCGGGAGTTGGGCACGAGCAGTACTTC
NA	TRBD1	TRBV27	TRBJ1-1	CASRVDRENTEAFF	TGTGCCAGCAGAGTCGACAGGGAGAACACTGAAGCTTTCTTT
few	NA	TRBV12-3/TRBV12-4	TRBJ1-2	CASSPRDNYGYTF	TGTGCCAGCAGTCCACGGGATAACTATGGCTACACCTTC
NA	NA	TRBV25-1	TRBJ2-3	CASSEVATLTDTQYF	TGTGCCAGCAGTGAAGTAGCGACGCTTACAGATACGCAGTATTTT
NA	NA	TRBV5-1	TRBJ2-5	CASSLIGGQETQYF	TGCGCCAGCAGTCTGATCGGGGGTCAAGAGACCCAGTACTTC
NA	NA	TRBV4-2	TRBJ1-3	CASSQAFGNTIYF	TGTGCCAGCAGCCAGGCCTTTGGAAACACCATATATTTT
once	TRBD1	TRBV18	TRBJ1-6	CASSPKRDRDSPLHF	TGTGCCAGCTCACCAAAACGGGACAGGGATTCACCCCTCCACTTT
NA	NA	TRBV2	TRBJ1-5	CASSEVLRGVQPQHF	TGTGCCAGCAGTGAAGTTTTAAGGGGTGTTCAGCCCCAGCATTTT
once	NA	TRBV6-1	TRBJ1-2	CASSEDGRASYGYTF	TGTGCCAGCAGTGAAGACGGCAGGGCGAGCTATGGCTACACCTTC
NA	NA	TRBV20-1	TRBJ1-5	CSASGDTSNQPQHF	TGCAGTGCTAGTGGGGACACGAGCAATCAGCCCCAGCATTTT
NA	TRBD1	TRBV10-2	TRBJ1-2	CASSESGRGRIYGYTF	TGCGCCAGCAGTGAGTCGGGCAGGGGGCGCATCTATGGCTACACCTTC
NA	TRBD2	TRBV27	TRBJ2-3	CASSRERGRPPDTQYF	TGTGCCAGCAGTCGTGAGCGGGGGAGACCTCCAGATACGCAGTATTTT
few	NA	TRBV5-1	TRBJ2-7	CASSFSAGAPVEQYF	TGCGCCAGCAGCTTTTCGGCAGGCGCGCCAGTGGAGCAGTACTTC
NA	TRBD2	TRBV4-2	TRBJ2-7	CASSPEVLAGGGEQYF	TGTGCCAGCAGCCCGGAGGTACTAGCGGGAGGGGGCGAGCAGTACTTC
NA	TRBD2	TRBV28	TRBJ2-5	CASSLLASGRGKTQYF	TGTGCCAGCAGTTTATTGGCTAGCGGGAGGGGGAAGACCCAGTACTTC
NA	NA	TRBV5-1	TRBJ1-6	CASSFLPGGSSPLHF	TGCGCCAGCAGCTTCTTGCCGGGGGGCTCTTCACCCCTCCACTTT
NA	TRBD1	TRBV24-1	TRBJ1-1	CATSDPGTGDTEAFF	TGTGCCACCAGTGACCCCGGGACAGGGGACACTGAAGCTTTCTTT
NA	NA	TRBV29-1	TRBJ2-7	CSVVSSGTYEQYF	TGCAGCGTTGTATCCAGCGGCACCTACGAGCAGTACTTC
NA	TRBD1	TRBV6-6	TRBJ1-2	CASTTGPQANYGYTF	TGTGCCAGCACGACAGGGCCCCAAGCTAACTATGGCTACACCTTC
NA	TRBD1	TRBV5-1	TRBJ1-5	CASSFSGQGNQPQHF	TGCGCCAGCAGCTTTTCGGGACAGGGTAATCAGCCCCAGCATTTT
NA	NA	TRBV11-3	TRBJ1-1	CAAGSGKRNTEAFF	TGTGCCGCCGGGTCCGGGAAGAGAAACACTGAAGCTTTCTTT
once	TRBD1	TRBV7-8	TRBJ2-3	CASSSGQGTDTQYF	TGTGCCAGCAGCTCCGGACAGGGGACAGATACGCAGTATTTT
NA	TRBD1	TRBV7-3	TRBJ2-6	CASGMGQGGGSGANVLTF	TGTGCCAGCGGAATGGGACAGGGGGGCGGCTCTGGGGCCAACGTCCTGACTTTC